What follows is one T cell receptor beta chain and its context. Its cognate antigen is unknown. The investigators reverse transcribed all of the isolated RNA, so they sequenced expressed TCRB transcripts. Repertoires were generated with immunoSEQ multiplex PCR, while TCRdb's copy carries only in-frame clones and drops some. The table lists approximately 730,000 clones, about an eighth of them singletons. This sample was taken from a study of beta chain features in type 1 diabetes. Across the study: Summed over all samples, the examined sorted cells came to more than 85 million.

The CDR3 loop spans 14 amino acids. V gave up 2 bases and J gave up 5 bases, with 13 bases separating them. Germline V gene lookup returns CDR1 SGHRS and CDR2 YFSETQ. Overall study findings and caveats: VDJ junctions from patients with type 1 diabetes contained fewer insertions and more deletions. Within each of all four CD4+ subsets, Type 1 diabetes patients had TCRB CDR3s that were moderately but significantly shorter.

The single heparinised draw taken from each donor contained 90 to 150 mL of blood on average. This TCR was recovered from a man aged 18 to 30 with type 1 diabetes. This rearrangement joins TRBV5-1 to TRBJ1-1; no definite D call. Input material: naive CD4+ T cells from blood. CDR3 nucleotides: TGCGCCAGCAGCTTTTCTCCCGGGGATACTGAAGCTTTCTTT. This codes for CASSFSPGDTEAFF.